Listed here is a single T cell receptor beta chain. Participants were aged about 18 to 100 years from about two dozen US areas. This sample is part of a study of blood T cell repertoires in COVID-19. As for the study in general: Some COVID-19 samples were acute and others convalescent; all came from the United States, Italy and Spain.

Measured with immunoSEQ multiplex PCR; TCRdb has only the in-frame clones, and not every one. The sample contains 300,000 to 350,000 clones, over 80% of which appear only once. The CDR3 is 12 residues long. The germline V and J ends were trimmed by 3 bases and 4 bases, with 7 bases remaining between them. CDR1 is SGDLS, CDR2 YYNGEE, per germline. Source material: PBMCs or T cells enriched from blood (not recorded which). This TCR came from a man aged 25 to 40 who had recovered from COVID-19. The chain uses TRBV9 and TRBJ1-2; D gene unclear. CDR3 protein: CASSAPSYGYTF. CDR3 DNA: TGTGCCAGCAGCGCCCCGTCCTATGGCTACACCTTC.